A selection of T cell receptor beta chains follows, all from one sample in a study of T cells in Graves' hyperthyroidism and ophthalmopathy. One entry per CDR3 protein, called by TCRdb with MiXCR from the multiplex PCR reads. The data hold around 720,000 distinct CDR3 sequences, with around a third observed a single time. Sequencing input: blood. These receptors were collected from a woman between 35 and 50 years old with Graves' hyperthyroidism. Both conserved end residues are part of each CDR3. A D gene is named only where the DNA matches it firmly. A clone size is listed for some rows: how often the clone was seen (once, few, many), or a class if it is expanded.

few	NA	TRBV6-5	TRBJ1-2	TGTGCCAGCAGTTACAGGCAGGGAGCTACGAGGGTCTTCTTC	CASSYRQGATRVFF
many	NA	TRBV29-1	TRBJ1-1	TGCAGCCCAGGACGGATGAACACTGAAGCTTTCTTT	CSPGRMNTEAFF
few	TRBD2	TRBV24-1	TRBJ2-2	TGTGCCACCAAAGCGGGGGCGAACACCGGGGAGCTGTTTTTT	CATKAGANTGELFF
NA	NA	TRBV6-5	TRBJ1-2	TGTGCCAGCAGTTACTCGATTAGAGATAACTATGGCTACACCTTC	CASSYSIRDNYGYTF
NA	NA	TRBV7-8	TRBJ2-5	TGTGCCAGCAGCGGCGGGTCAGGGGATCAGCCCCAGTACTTC	CASSGGSGDQPQYF
many	TRBD2	TRBV7-2	TRBJ2-2	TGTGCCAGCAGCTTAGTAGGCGGGGGGAACACCGGGGAGCTGTTTTTT	CASSLVGGGNTGELFF
many	TRBD1	TRBV7-2	TRBJ2-7	TGTGCCAGCAGCTCGAACAGGGGGCTCTACGAGCAGTACTTC	CASSSNRGLYEQYF
NA	TRBD1	TRBV28	TRBJ1-2	TGTGCCAGCAGTATCGGGACAGAAACCTATGGCTACACCTTC	CASSIGTETYGYTF
NA	TRBD1	TRBV19	TRBJ1-2	TGTGCCAGTAGTATCTCAGGGGGCTCCTATGGCTACACCTTC	CASSISGGSYGYTF
NA	NA	TRBV2	TRBJ2-7	TGTGCCAGCAGTGAAGCTAGGGTATACGAGCAGTACTTC	CASSEARVYEQYF